The 13 T cell receptor beta chains listed next were all sequenced from one sample in a study of blood T cell repertoires in COVID-19 (dated by TCRdb to 2020 to 2021). Library method: the immunoSEQ multiplex PCR assay. TCRdb took over this immuneACCESS table, retaining in-frame rearrangements with V and J assigned. Such tables are incomplete; in checked studies, under half of the missing clones stem from an unresolved V gene, and the remainder is unexplained. This sample gives some 140,000 clones in total; roughly 91% of them show up just once. Of the sample, around 20% falls within the top ten clones. Sequencing was performed on peripheral blood. Every receptor here comes from a man aged 45-65 years with active or convalescent COVID-19.

This chain joins TRBV19 and TRBJ1-2; no firm D call. Per germline, CDR1 LNHDA and CDR2 SQIVND (reference sequence). Trimming left V 9 bases short and J 14 bases short, with 22 bases between. This CDR3 contains 12 residues. CDR3 coding DNA: TGTGCCAGCCGAACCCCTCAGAGAACAGTTACCTTC. Its protein is CASRTPQRTVTF.

The rearrangement uses TRBV10-3 and TRBJ2-1, with 8 bases that match TRBD2. Per germline, CDR1 ENHRY and CDR2 SYGVKD. CDR3 length: 15 amino acids. V shed 4 bases, J shed 8 bases, and the junction held 10 bases outside the gene matches. CDR3 protein: CAISGLREGRDEQFF. The CDR3 DNA reads TGTGCCATCAGTGGCCTACGGGAGGGCCGGGATGAGCAGTTCTTC.

The chain joins TRBV5-4 to TRBJ2-2; the match to TRBD1 covers 9 bases. CDR3 length: 16 amino acids. Germline CDR1 and CDR2: SGHNT and YYREEE (reference sequence). The J segment lost 2 bases and the V segment lost 4 bases, leaving 6 bases of the junction unmatched. The DNA of the CDR3 is TGTGCCAGCAGCGCGCCGGGACAGGGTAACACCGGGGAGCTGTTTTTT. As protein: CASSAPGQGNTGELFF.

The chain couples TRBV5-4 to TRBJ2-7; 9 nucleotides line up with TRBD1. The CDR3 has 14 amino acids. Trimming took 4 bases from V and 2 from J; bases not matched to a gene: 4. Germline V gene data show CDR1 as SGHNT and CDR2 as YYREEE (reference sequence). Written as DNA, the CDR3 is TGTGCCAGCAGCCAGGACAGGGGAACCTACGAGCAGTACTTC. Amino acid sequence: CASSQDRGTYEQYF.

This CDR3 reads CASSFREKPYEQYF. For the CDR3, the DNA is TGTGCCAGTAGTTTCCGGGAGAAACCCTACGAGCAGTACTTC. This chain uses TRBV19 with TRBJ2-7; perhaps TRBD2 as D (6 bases). There are 14 residues in the CDR3. V was shortened by 5 bases and J by 2 bases, with 13 bases between the two germline ends. Germline assignment: CDR1 LNHDA and CDR2 SQIVND (reference sequence).

This clone was counted only a few times. The rearrangement joins TRBV11-2 to TRBJ2-2, with no clear D. V lost 1 base and J lost 6, with 3 bases in between. The CDR3 contains 12 residues. CDR1 is SGHAT, CDR2 FQNNGV, per germline. In nucleotides, the CDR3 is TGTGCCAGCAGCTTAGGGCCCGGGGAGCTGTTTTTT. Translating it yields CASSLGPGELFF.

The CDR3, as DNA: TGTGCCAGCGGAAGAGAGGACAGCTCCTACAATGAGCAGTTCTTC. It encodes CASGREDSSYNEQFF. The chain recombines TRBV6-4 with TRBJ2-1, with D possibly TRBD1 on 6 matching bases. Trimming removed 8 bases at V and 0 bases at J, with 14 bases between. There are 15 residues in the CDR3. The germline CDR1 and CDR2 sequences are MRHNA and SNTAGT.

This clone was seen once. The chain recombines TRBV5-1 with TRBJ2-7, with TRBD2 matching 7 bases. V was clipped by 4 bases and J by 7 bases; unmatched bases: 2. CDR3 length: 11 residues. The germline gives CDR1 SGHRS, CDR2 YFSETQ. The CDR3 sequence: CASSRGEEQYF. The CDR3 region has the DNA TGCGCCAGCAGCCGGGGGGAGGAGCAGTACTTC.

The gene calls are TRBV28 and TRBJ2-1; 12 nucleotides agree with TRBD2. Germline assignment: CDR1 MDHEN and CDR2 SYDVKM. Trimming cost V 3 bases and J 9 bases; bases outside gene matches: 3. This CDR3 is 14 amino acids long. CDR3 protein: CASSLTSGSPEQFF. Written as DNA, the CDR3 is TGTGCCAGCAGTTTGACTAGCGGGAGTCCTGAGCAGTTCTTC.

CDR3 amino acids: CASSVWETGDNEQFF. The CDR3 DNA is TGTGCCAGCAGTGTCTGGGAGACGGGGGACAATGAGCAGTTCTTC. The rearrangement uses TRBV3-1 (or the pseudogene TRBV3-2) and TRBJ2-1; TRBD2 might be the D (6 bases). The CDR3 is 15 amino acids. CDR1 LGHDT and CDR2 YNNKEL come from the germline V gene (reference sequence). V gave up 6 bases and J gave up 5 bases, with 17 bases separating them.

This chain joins TRBV12-3 or TRBV12-4 and TRBJ2-1; no clear D gene. This CDR3 comprises 11 residues. Trimming left V 8 bases short and J 6 bases short, with 8 bases between. CDR3 in DNA: TGTGCCAGCTCGACTTTCAATGAGCAGTTCTTC. It translates to CASSTFNEQFF.

To note about this clone: Other DNA sequences of this sample code for an identical CDR3. This chain joins TRBV5-1 and TRBJ1-1; a possible D gene is TRBD1 (6 bases). This CDR3 has 15 residues. Trimming left V 0 bases short and J 2 bases short, with 11 bases between. Germline V CDR1 and CDR2: SGHRS, YFSETQ. CDR3 region: CASSLGSGANTEAFF. CDR3 in DNA: TGCGCCAGCAGCTTGGGTTCAGGGGCTAACACTGAAGCTTTCTTT.

This chain uses TRBV5-1 with TRBJ2-2; 10 nucleotides line up with TRBD2. Per germline, CDR1 SGHRS and CDR2 YFSETQ. V was pared by 5 bases and J by 1 base, with 5 bases of the junction left unmatched. This CDR3 contains 16 residues. The CDR3 DNA sequence: TGCGCCAGCAGGGTAGCGGGAGGATGGAACACCGGGGAGCTGTTTTTT. It encodes CASRVAGGWNTGELFF.